This entry lists 21 T cell receptor beta chains sequenced from one sample in a study of control samples from healthy donors and cancer patients. TCRdb's table, derived via immunoSEQ multiplex PCR, lists solely in-frame clones and lacks some. The table lists 150,000 to 200,000 clones, 90% to 95% of them singletons. Sequencing was performed on blood. The source of these receptors is a woman between 55 and 75 years old in good health.

The count of this clone is one. V and J are TRBV9 and TRBJ2-1, with 9 bases lining up with TRBD2. The V and J ends lost 3 bases and 2 bases, in that order; junction bases with no gene match: 3. Germline V lookup: CDR1 SGDLS, CDR2 YYNGEE. The CDR3 totals 15 residues. This chain's CDR3 is CASSALAGPYNEQFF. The CDR3, as DNA: TGTGCCAGCAGCGCTCTAGCGGGGCCCTACAATGAGCAGTTCTTC. The full variable domain, rest sourced from reference TRBV9 and TRBJ2-1, is DSGVTQTPKHLITATGQRVTLRCSPRSGDLSVYWYQQSLDQGLQFLIQYYNGEERAKGNILERFSAQQFPDLHSELNLSSLELGDSALYFCASSALAGPYNEQFFGPGTRLTVL.

The rearrangement links TRBV11-2 to TRBJ2-1; D uncertain. The germline CDR1 and CDR2 sequences are SGHAT and FQNNGV. The CDR3 totals 11 residues. Trimming removed 0 bases at V and 10 bases at J, with 4 bases between. The CDR3 here is CASSLDREQFF. In DNA form, the CDR3 reads TGTGCCAGCAGCTTAGACAGGGAGCAGTTCTTC. Full variable domain (outside the CDR3, taken from reference TRBV11-2 and TRBJ2-1): EAGVAQSPRYKIIEKRQSVAFWCNPISGHATLYWYQQILGQGPKLLIQFQNNGVVDDSQLPKDRFSAERLKGVDSTLKIQPAKLEDSAVYLCASSLDREQFFGPGTRLTVL.

V is TRBV7-2 and J is TRBJ2-3; tentatively, D is TRBD2 (7 bases). V was shortened by 2 bases and J by 3 bases, with 15 bases between the two germline ends. This CDR3 contains 16 residues. Germline V gene lookup returns CDR1 SGHTA and CDR2 FQGNSA. The chain's CDR3 is CASSLYGGGRTDTQYF. Written as DNA, the CDR3 is TGTGCCAGCAGCTTATATGGGGGGGGGCGAACAGATACGCAGTATTTT.

The CDR3 region is CASSQDYEQYF. The DNA of the CDR3 is TGTGCCAGCAGCCAGGACTACGAGCAGTACTTC. The chain uses TRBV7-2 and TRBJ2-7, with D unresolved. CDR1 is SGHTA and CDR2 is FQGNSA in the germline V gene. This CDR3 is built from 11 residues. Between the trimmed V and J ends, which lost 5 bases and 3 bases, there was a span of 5 bases.

The J gene is TRBJ2-5, the V gene TRBV5-4; TRBD1 matches at 7 bases. This CDR3 has 14 residues. From germline, CDR1 is SGHNT and CDR2 YYREEE (reference sequence). V gave up 3 bases and J gave up 1 base; unmatched junction bases: 3. As DNA, the CDR3 is TGTGCCAGCAGCTCTCGACAGGGCCAAGAGACCCAGTACTTC. Amino acids: CASSSRQGQETQYF.

The genes are TRBV6-4 and TRBJ2-2; perhaps D is TRBD1 or TRBD2 (5 bases each). Trimming took off 0 bases at V and 1 base at J, with 12 bases between the two ends. The CDR3 loop spans 17 amino acids. Germline assignment: CDR1 MRHNA and CDR2 SNTAGT. The CDR3 nucleotides read TGTGCCAGCAGTGACTCGTCCGGGGCCAGGAACACCGGGGAGCTGTTTTTT. Its translation: CASSDSSGARNTGELFF.

The chain combines TRBV5-1 with TRBJ1-5; D is uncertain. Trimming took 2 bases from V and 6 from J, leaving 12 bases between them. CDR3 length: 14 amino acids. Germline CDR1 is SGHRS and CDR2 is YFSETQ. The CDR3 nucleotides are TGCGCCAGCAGCTTAGAGGACTCGACTCAGCCCCAGCATTTT. This encodes CASSLEDSTQPQHF.

This clone was recorded once. The chain is built from TRBV7-9 and TRBJ1-4; TRBD1 might be the D (5 bases). This CDR3 has 15 residues. The V gene lost 5 bases and the J gene lost 7 bases, with 17 bases spanning the gap. Germline V lookup: CDR1 SEHNR, CDR2 FQNEAQ (reference sequence). CDR3 nucleotides: TGTGCCAGCAGCCTAGACCCGGGGGAGGTTGAAAAACTGTTTTTT. It translates to CASSLDPGEVEKLFF.

The chain joins TRBV14 to TRBJ1-2; D gene ambiguous. The V end lost 2 bases, the J end lost 6 bases, and 4 bases lay between the germline ends. CDR3 length: 11 residues. Germline values: CDR1 SGHDN, CDR2 FVKESK. The CDR3 sequence is CASSQWDGYTF. CDR3 DNA sequence: TGTGCCAGCAGCCAATGGGATGGCTACACCTTC.

This rearrangement joins TRBV6-5 to TRBJ1-1; 7 nucleotides line up with TRBD1. The CDR3 consists of 15 residues. V was clipped by 5 bases and J by 10 bases; unmatched bases: 16. Germline values: CDR1 MNHEY, CDR2 SVGAGI. CDR3 coding DNA: TGTGCCAGCAGTAACCTAGACAGGGCAGGGCCCGGAGCTTTCTTT. As protein: CASSNLDRAGPGAFF.

The rearrangement uses TRBV7-2 and TRBJ1-3; TRBD1 matches 9 bases. The V gene end was trimmed by 5 bases and the J gene end by 3 bases; junction bases not matched to a gene: 8. The CDR3 loop spans 16 amino acids. Germline V lookup: CDR1 SGHTA, CDR2 FQGNSA. CDR3 bases: TGTGCCAGCAGCGTACTAAACAGGGGGCTTGGAAACACCATATATTTT. Its protein is CASSVLNRGLGNTIYF.

The chain uses TRBV6-5 and TRBJ2-7; possible D gene TRBD1, 7 bases. The V gene's germline CDR1 is MNHEY and CDR2 SVGAGI. Trimming took off 8 bases at V and 4 bases at J, with 15 bases between the two ends. The CDR3 totals 13 residues. The CDR3 bases are TGTGCCAGCGCTACAGGGGCGGGGTACGAGCAGTACTTC. Translating it yields CASATGAGYEQYF.

J is TRBJ1-6 and V is TRBV4-3, with TRBD1 identical over 10 bases. V shed 0 bases, J shed 9 bases, and the junction held 14 bases outside the gene matches. The V gene's germline CDR1 is LGHNA and CDR2 YSLEER. CDR3 length: 19 amino acids. As DNA, the CDR3 is TGCGCCAGCAGCCAAGAACCTCCAGACAGGGGGCATGGCGGTTCACCCCTCCACTTT. Translating it yields CASSQEPPDRGHGGSPLHF.

The V call is TRBV7-9, the J call TRBJ1-5; D possibly corresponds to TRBD1 (5 bases). Looked up from germline, CDR1 is SEHNR and CDR2 is FQNEAQ (reference sequence). CDR3 length: 16 residues. Trimming took off 1 base at V and 8 bases at J, with 18 bases between the two ends. The CDR3, as DNA: TGTGCCAGCAGCTTAGTGGGGCCTAACCCAGTGGAGCCCCAGCATTTT. Translated: CASSLVGPNPVEPQHF.

V usage is TRBV6-6 and J usage is TRBJ1-1; tentatively, D is TRBD1 (5 bases). CDR3 size: 15 residues. V shed 2 bases and J shed 5 bases, with 15 bases lying between them. Germline loops: CDR1 MNHNY, CDR2 SVGAGI (reference sequence). The CDR3: CASSYRQTVDTEAFF. The CDR3 DNA reads as TGTGCCAGCAGTTACCGGCAGACAGTCGATACTGAAGCTTTCTTT.

This clone was seen only a few times. The chain recombines TRBV3-1 (or the pseudogene TRBV3-2) with TRBJ2-2; 12 bases are a match to TRBD2. Trimming at V came to 8 bases and at J to 3 bases, leaving 10 bases not matched to a gene. This CDR3 comprises 17 residues. CDR1 and CDR2 from the germline V gene are LGHDT and YNNKEL (reference sequence). CDR3 amino acids: CASGGTSGGPYTGELFF. The CDR3 coding sequence is TGTGCCAGCGGTGGCACTAGCGGGGGGCCTTACACCGGGGAGCTGTTTTTT.

This chain connects TRBV6-2 or TRBV6-3 to TRBJ1-6, with a possible D match to TRBD1 (6 bases). Per the germline V gene, CDR1 is MNHEY and CDR2 is SVGEGT. The CDR3 loop spans 14 amino acids. The V and J ends lost 5 bases and 14 bases respectively, with 19 bases between them. The CDR3 nucleotides are TGTGCCAGCAGTAGGGACATCCCTCTCCGTTCCCTCCACTTT. Translation: CASSRDIPLRSLHF.

Only one count was recorded for this clone. The chain combines TRBV6-5 with TRBJ2-6, with D hard to call. The V gene lost 10 bases and the J gene lost 4 bases, with 17 bases spanning the gap. The CDR3 runs to 15 residues. CDR1 is MNHEY, CDR2 SVGAGI, per germline. CDR3 sequence reads: CATRSTRSGANVLTF. The CDR3 bases are TGTGCCACACGATCCACCCGCTCGGGGGCCAACGTCCTGACTTTC.

The chain is built from TRBV6-5 and TRBJ1-1, with D maybe TRBD1 (5 bases). The germline CDR1 and CDR2 sequences are MNHEY and SVGAGI. This CDR3 has 15 residues. The V end was cut by 8 bases, the J end by 2 bases, with 18 bases between. DNA of the CDR3: TGTGCCAGCGCCCAATTCCGGGACGGAAACACTGAAGCTTTCTTT. This codes for CASAQFRDGNTEAFF.

This chain links TRBV5-1 with TRBJ2-7; no reliable D call. V was cut by 6 bases and J by 4 bases, with 11 bases left in between. Germline V CDR1 and CDR2: SGHRS, YFSETQ. The CDR3 length is 12 residues. In nucleotides, the CDR3 is TGCGCCAGCACATCAACCCGGTACGAGCAGTACTTC. Translated, it gives CASTSTRYEQYF. Based on the CDR3 plus reference TRBV5-1 and TRBJ2-7, the full variable domain is KAGVTQTPRYLIKTRGQQVTLSCSPISGHRSVSWYQQTPGQGLQFLFEYFSETQRNKGNFPGRFSGRQFSNSRSEMNVSTLELGDSALYLCASTSTRYEQYFGPGTRLTVT.

The V and J genes are TRBV12-5 and TRBJ2-1, with 9 bases matching TRBD1. CDR3 length: 19 residues. The V gene's germline CDR1 is LGHNT and CDR2 FRNRAP. V lost 4 bases to trimming and J lost 3 bases; unmatched junction nucleotides: 16. The CDR3: CASGSQTGITGGDYNEQFF. CDR3 bases: TGTGCTAGTGGTTCACAGACCGGTATTACAGGGGGCGACTACAATGAGCAGTTCTTC.